This T cell receptor (beta chain) stems from a study of cytomegalovirus exposure and HLA in healthy donors. Per germline, CDR1 MNHEY and CDR2 SVGAGI. V dropped 0 bases and J dropped 2 bases, with 7 bases sitting between them. The CDR3 is made up of 14 amino acids. In its sample, this clone was seen once. A multiplex PCR was run with 60 Vbeta primers and 13 Jbeta primers. The data were produced by immunoSEQ multiplex PCR, yet TCRdb's version contains in-frame clones alone and is incomplete. Of some 95,000 clones listed, less than 80% were seen once; the top ten hold under 2.5%. This clonotype originated in a man aged 30-40 years in good health and CMV-seronegative. Specimen: PBMCs. V is TRBV6-5 and J is TRBJ1-2, with TRBD1 as a possible D gene (6 bases). The CDR3 bases are TGTGCCAGCAGTTACTCGCAGGGGAACTATGGCTACACCTTC. Translating gives CASSYSQGNYGYTF.